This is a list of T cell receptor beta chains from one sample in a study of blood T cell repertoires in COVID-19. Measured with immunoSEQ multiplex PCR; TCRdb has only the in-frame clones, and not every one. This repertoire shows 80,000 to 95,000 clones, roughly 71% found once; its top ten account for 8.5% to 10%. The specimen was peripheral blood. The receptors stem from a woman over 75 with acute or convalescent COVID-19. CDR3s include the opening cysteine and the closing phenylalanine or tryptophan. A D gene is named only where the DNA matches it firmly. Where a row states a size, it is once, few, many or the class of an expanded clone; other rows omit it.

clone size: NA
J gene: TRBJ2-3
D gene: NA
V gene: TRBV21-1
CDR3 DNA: TGTGCCAGCAGCAAAGGGGTTGAGCGGGGCCCTAGCACAGATACGCAGTATTTT
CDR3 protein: CASSKGVERGPSTDTQYF

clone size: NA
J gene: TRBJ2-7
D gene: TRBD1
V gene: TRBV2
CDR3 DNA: TGTGCCAGCAGTTTTGACAGGGAATACGAGCAGTACTTC
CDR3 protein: CASSFDREYEQYF

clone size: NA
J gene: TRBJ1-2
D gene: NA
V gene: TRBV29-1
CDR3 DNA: TGCAGCGTCCATTCCGGAGCCGGGACACCGTTCGGGGGCTACACCTTC
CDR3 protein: CSVHSGAGTPFGGYTF

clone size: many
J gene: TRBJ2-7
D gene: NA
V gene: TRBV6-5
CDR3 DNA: TGTGCCAGCAGTTACCTAAAGGCAGGGATGGGAGAGCAGTACTTC
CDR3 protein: CASSYLKAGMGEQYF

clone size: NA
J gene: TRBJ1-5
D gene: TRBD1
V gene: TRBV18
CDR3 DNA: TGTGCCAGCTCACTTGCCCCGGGACAGGGGGATCAGCCCCAGCATTTT
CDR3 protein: CASSLAPGQGDQPQHF

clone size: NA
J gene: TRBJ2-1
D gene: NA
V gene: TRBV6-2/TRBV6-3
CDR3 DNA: TGTGCCAGCAGTTACGGTCTAGCTGAGAGCGAGCAGTTCTTC
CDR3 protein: CASSYGLAESEQFF

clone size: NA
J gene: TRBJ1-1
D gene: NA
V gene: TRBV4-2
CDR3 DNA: TGTGCCAGCAGCCATCGCAGGGGCTACACTGAAGCTTTCTTT
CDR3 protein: CASSHRRGYTEAFF

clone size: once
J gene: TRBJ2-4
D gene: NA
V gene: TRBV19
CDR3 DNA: TGTGCCAGTAGTCCAGGGGTTGGGAGTCTAGCCAAAAACATTCAGTACTTC
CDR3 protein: CASSPGVGSLAKNIQYF

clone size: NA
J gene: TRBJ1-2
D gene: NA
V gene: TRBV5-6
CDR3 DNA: TGTGCCAGCACCCCGGTAGGGAGTAACTATGGCTACACCTTC
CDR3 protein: CASTPVGSNYGYTF

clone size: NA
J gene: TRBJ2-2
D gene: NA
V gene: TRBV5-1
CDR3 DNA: TGCGCCAGCAGCTTGGCCTCGAGCGGGGAGCTGTTTTTT
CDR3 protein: CASSLASSGELFF

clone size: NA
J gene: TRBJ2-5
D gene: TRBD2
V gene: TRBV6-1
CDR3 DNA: TGTGCCAGCAGTGCCCAGACTAGCGGGAGGGCCTTTGGGTACCAAGAGACCCAGTACTTC
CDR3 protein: CASSAQTSGRAFGYQETQYF